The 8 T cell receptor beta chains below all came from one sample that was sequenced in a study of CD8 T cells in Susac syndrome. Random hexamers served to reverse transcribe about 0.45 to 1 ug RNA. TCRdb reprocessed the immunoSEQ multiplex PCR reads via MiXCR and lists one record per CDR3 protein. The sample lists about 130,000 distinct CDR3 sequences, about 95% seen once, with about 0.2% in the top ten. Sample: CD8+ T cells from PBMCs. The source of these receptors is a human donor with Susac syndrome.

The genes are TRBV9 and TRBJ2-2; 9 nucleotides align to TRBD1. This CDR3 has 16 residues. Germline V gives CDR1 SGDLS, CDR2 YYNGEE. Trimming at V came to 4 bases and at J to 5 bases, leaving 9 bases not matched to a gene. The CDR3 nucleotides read TGTGCCAGCAGCCCAAAGCCCGGGACAGGGACCGGGGAGCTGTTTTTT. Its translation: CASSPKPGTGTGELFF. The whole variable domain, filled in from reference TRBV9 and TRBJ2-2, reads DSGVTQTPKHLITATGQRVTLRCSPRSGDLSVYWYQQSLDQGLQFLIQYYNGEERAKGNILERFSAQQFPDLHSELNLSSLELGDSALYFCASSPKPGTGTGELFFGEGSRLTVL.

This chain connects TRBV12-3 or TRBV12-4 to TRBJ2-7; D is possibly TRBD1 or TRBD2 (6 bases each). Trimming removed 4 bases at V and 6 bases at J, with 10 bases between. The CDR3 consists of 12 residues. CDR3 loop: CASSWGAGEQYF. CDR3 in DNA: TGTGCCAGCAGTTGGGGGGCTGGCGAGCAGTACTTC.

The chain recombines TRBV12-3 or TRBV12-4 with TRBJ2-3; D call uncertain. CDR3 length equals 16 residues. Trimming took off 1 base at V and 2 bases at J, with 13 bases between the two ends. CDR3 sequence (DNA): TGTGCCAGCAGTTTAGAACCCCTAAGTTCCACAGATACGCAGTATTTT. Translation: CASSLEPLSSTDTQYF.

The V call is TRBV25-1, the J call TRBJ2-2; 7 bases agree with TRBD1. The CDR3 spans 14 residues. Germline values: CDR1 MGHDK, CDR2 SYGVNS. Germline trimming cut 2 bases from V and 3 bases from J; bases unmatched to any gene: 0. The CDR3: CASSEGQDTGELFF. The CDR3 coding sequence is TGTGCCAGCAGTGAAGGACAGGACACCGGGGAGCTGTTTTTT.

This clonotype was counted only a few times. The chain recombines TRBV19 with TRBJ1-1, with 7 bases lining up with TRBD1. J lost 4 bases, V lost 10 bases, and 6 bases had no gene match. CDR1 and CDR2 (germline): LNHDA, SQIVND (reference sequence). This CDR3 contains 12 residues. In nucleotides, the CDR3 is TGTGCCACTGAGGCAGGGGGCACTGAAGCTTTCTTT. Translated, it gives CATEAGGTEAFF.

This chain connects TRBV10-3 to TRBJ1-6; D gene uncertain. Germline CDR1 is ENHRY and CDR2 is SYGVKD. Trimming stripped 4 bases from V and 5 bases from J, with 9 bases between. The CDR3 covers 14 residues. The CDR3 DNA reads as TGTGCCATCAGTGCCGACGGAGATAATTCACCCCTCCACTTT. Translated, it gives CAISADGDNSPLHF.

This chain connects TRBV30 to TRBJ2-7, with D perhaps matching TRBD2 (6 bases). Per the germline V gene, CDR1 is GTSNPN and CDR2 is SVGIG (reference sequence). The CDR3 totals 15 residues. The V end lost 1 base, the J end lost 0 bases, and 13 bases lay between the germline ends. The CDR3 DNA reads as TGTGCCTGGAGTGCCTTTAGCGGAAACTCCTACGAGCAGTACTTC. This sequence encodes CAWSAFSGNSYEQYF.

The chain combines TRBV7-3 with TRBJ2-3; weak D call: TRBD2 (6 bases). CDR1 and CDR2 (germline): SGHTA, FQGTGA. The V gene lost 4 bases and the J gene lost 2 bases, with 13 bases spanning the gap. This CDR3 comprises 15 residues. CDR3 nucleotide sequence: TGTGCCAGCAGCTGGGCCGGGAGCCTCACAGATACGCAGTATTTT. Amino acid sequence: CASSWAGSLTDTQYF.